Below, 8 T cell receptor beta chains from the same sample are listed, as sequenced in a study of T cell changes during pregnancy in multiple sclerosis. Sequencing used immunoSEQ multiplex PCR; TCRdb keeps in-frame clones, though not all of them. The data show around 50,000 clones, about 87% seen once. The sample taken for sequencing was peripheral blood from another person, used as feeder cells. These receptors all stem from a human donor whose cells served as feeder cells for cultures in a pregnancy study.

The chain has TRBV29-1 and TRBJ1-1; D is undetermined. Germline V gives CDR1 SQVTM, CDR2 ANQGSEA. CDR3 length: 13 residues. V lost 6 bases and J lost 1, with 12 bases in between. The CDR3 is CSVLIGRNTEAFF. The CDR3 nucleotides are TGCAGCGTGTTGATCGGGAGGAACACTGAAGCTTTCTTT. The full variable domain, rest sourced from reference TRBV29-1 and TRBJ1-1, is SAVISQKPSRDICQRGTSLTIQCQVDSQVTMMFWYRQQPGQSLTLIATANQGSEATYESGFVIDKFPISRPNLTFSTLTVSNMSPEDSSIYLCSVLIGRNTEAFFGQGTRLTVV.

This chain connects TRBV11-2 to TRBJ1-6; maybe TRBD1 (5 bases). Trimming pared 5 bases from V and 8 bases from J, leaving 16 bases between. Germline V lookup: CDR1 SGHAT, CDR2 FQNNGV. The length of the CDR3 is 15 residues. The CDR3 DNA sequence: TGTGCCAGCAGCCTGTCAACCGGGGCGCATTCACCCCTCCACTTT. Its protein is CASSLSTGAHSPLHF.

This chain uses TRBV9 with TRBJ1-2; possible D gene TRBD1, 6 bases. This CDR3 is built from 16 residues. The germline V and J ends were trimmed by 1 base and 1 base, with 14 bases remaining between them. Looked up from germline, CDR1 is SGDLS and CDR2 is YYNGEE. The CDR3: CASSVTGQFFNYGYTF. The CDR3 DNA follows: TGTGCCAGCAGCGTAACAGGACAGTTCTTTAACTATGGCTACACCTTC.

The J gene is TRBJ2-7, the V gene TRBV6-6; 9 nucleotides agree with TRBD2. V shed 6 bases and J 0 bases; nucleotides not matched to a gene: 9. Germline V gene data show CDR1 as MNHNY and CDR2 as SVGAGI (reference sequence). The CDR3 is 16 amino acids. The CDR3 protein is CASRPVAGASSYEQYF. For the CDR3, the DNA is TGTGCCAGCAGACCGGTAGCGGGGGCTAGCTCCTACGAGCAGTACTTC.

The chain has TRBV5-1 and TRBJ2-1; possibly TRBD2 for D (6 bases). Trimming removed 4 bases at V and 7 bases at J, with 21 bases between. Germline assignment: CDR1 SGHRS and CDR2 YFSETQ. The CDR3 extends over 16 amino acids. The CDR3 is CASSLTGTAGGNEQFF. CDR3 DNA sequence: TGCGCCAGCAGCCTTACCGGGACCGCCGGGGGTAATGAGCAGTTCTTC.

The chain links TRBV7-9 to TRBJ2-1; TRBD2 matches at 7 bases. From germline, CDR1 is SEHNR and CDR2 FQNEAQ (reference sequence). This CDR3 is built from 16 residues. The trim removed 4 bases at V and 6 bases at J, leaving 12 bases unmatched. The CDR3 DNA sequence: TGTGCCAGCAGCTCCCGGTCCGCGGGAGCCCTCAATGAGCAGTTCTTC. This gives the protein CASSSRSAGALNEQFF.

This chain uses TRBV6-5 with TRBJ2-1; D gene uncertain. Germline lookup yields CDR1 MNHEY and CDR2 SVGAGI. The CDR3 has 11 residues. Trimming stripped 9 bases from V and 11 bases from J, with 14 bases between. Here the CDR3 DNA reads TGTGCCAGTCGAAATGCGCAGAAGCAGTTCTTC. This gives the protein CASRNAQKQFF.

The genes are TRBV6-5 and TRBJ1-2; the D is unclear. Germline V lookup: CDR1 MNHEY, CDR2 SVGAGI. Trimming pared 5 bases from V and 2 bases from J, leaving 15 bases between. The length of the CDR3 is 15 residues. The CDR3 here is CASSPLANVNYGYTF. DNA of the CDR3: TGTGCCAGCAGTCCCCTTGCTAATGTGAACTATGGCTACACCTTC.